The sequence of this T cell receptor beta chain was determined in a study of cytomegalovirus exposure and HLA in healthy donors. CDR3 size: 15 residues. Germline trimming cut 1 base from V and 1 base from J; bases unmatched to any gene: 1. Per the germline V gene, CDR1 is SGHRS and CDR2 is YFSETQ. As regards this clone: Its antigen remains unknown.

General study findings and limits: Serostatus for CMV was the only available immune exposure information. A later analysis found most CMV-associated TCR beta chains apparently HLA-restricted. TCR sequences were mostly rare, though some public TCRs occurred in many donors.

Primers: 60 Vbeta forward and 13 Jbeta reverse. Produced via immunoSEQ multiplex PCR; TCRdb's table is partial and in-frame only. This table holds around 150,000 clones, around four fifths found once. This sequence was found in a male donor in good health and CMV-seropositive. The chain combines TRBV5-1 with TRBJ2-5; 10 bases agree with TRBD1. The source material was PBMCs. Here the CDR3 reads CASSLWTGGQETQYF. In DNA, the CDR3 is TGCGCCAGCAGCTTGTGGACAGGGGGCCAAGAGACCCAGTACTTC.